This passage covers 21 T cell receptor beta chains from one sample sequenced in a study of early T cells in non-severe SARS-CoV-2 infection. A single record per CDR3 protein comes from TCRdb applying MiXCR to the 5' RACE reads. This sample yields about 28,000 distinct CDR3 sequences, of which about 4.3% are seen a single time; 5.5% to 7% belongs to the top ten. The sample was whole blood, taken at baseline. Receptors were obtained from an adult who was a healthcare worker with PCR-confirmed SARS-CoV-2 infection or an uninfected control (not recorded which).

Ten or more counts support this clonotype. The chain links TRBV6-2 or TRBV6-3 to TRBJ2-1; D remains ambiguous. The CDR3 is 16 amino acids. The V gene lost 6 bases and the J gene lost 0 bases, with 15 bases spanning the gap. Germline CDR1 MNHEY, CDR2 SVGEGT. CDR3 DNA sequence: TGTGCCAGCAGCAGTCATCTAGGAAGCTCCTACAATGAGCAGTTCTTC. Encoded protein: CASSSHLGSSYNEQFF.

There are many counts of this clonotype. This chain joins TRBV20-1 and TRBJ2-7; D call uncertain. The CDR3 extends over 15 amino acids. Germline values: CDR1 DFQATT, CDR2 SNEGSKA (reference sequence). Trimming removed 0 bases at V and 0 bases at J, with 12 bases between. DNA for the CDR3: TGCAGTGCTAGAGAACAGTACCCCGACTCCTACGAGCAGTACTTC. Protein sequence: CSAREQYPDSYEQYF.

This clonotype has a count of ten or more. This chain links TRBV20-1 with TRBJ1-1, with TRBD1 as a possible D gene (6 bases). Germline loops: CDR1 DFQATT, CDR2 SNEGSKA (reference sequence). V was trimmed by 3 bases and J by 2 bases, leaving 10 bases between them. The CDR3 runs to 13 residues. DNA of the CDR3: TGCAGTGCTAGCCAGGGGTCCAACACTGAAGCTTTCTTT. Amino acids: CSASQGSNTEAFF.

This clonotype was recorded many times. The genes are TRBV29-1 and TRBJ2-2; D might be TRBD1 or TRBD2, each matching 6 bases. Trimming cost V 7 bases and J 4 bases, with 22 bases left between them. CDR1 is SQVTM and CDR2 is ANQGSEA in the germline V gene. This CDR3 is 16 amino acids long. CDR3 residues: CSAVGVFKGGTGELFF. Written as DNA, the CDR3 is TGCAGCGCTGTCGGGGTGTTTAAGGGGGGCACCGGGGAGCTGTTTTTT.

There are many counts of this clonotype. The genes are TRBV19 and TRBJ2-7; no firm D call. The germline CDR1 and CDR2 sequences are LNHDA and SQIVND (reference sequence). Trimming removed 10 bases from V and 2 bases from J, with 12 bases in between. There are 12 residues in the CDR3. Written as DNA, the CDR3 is TGTGCCACGACGGACGGCACCTACGAGCAGTACTTC. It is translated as CATTDGTYEQYF. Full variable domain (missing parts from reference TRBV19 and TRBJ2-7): DGGITQSPKYLFRKEGQNVTLSCEQNLNHDAMYWYRQDPGQGLRLIYYSQIVNDFQKGDIAEGYSVSREKKESFPLTVTSAQKNPTAFYLCATTDGTYEQYFGPGTRLTVT.

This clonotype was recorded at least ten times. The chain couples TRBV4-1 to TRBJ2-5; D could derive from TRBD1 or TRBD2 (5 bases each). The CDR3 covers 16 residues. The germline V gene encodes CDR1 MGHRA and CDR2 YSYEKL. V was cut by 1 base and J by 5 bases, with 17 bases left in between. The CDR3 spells CASSQGGGLAMETQYF. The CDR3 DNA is TGCGCCAGCAGCCAAGGGGGCGGGCTAGCTATGGAGACCCAGTACTTC.

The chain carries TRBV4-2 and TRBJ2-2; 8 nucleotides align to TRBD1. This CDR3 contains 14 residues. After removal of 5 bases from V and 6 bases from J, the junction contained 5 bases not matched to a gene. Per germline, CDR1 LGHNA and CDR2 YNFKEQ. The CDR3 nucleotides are TGTGCCAGCAGCTCAGGACAGGGTTCCGGGGAGCTGTTTTTT. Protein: CASSSGQGSGELFF.

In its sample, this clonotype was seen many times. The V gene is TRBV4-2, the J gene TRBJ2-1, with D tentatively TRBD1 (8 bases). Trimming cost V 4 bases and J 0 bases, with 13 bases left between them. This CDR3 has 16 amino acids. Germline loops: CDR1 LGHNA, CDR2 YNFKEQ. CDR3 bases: TGTGCCAGCAGCCCAACAGGGGGGGGCTCCTACAATGAGCAGTTCTTC. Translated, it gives CASSPTGGGSYNEQFF.

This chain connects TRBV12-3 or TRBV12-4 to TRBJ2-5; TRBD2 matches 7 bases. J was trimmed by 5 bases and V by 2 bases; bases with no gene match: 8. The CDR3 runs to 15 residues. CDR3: CASSLSGRGYETQYF. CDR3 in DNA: TGTGCCAGCAGTTTATCAGGGCGGGGGTATGAGACCCAGTACTTC.

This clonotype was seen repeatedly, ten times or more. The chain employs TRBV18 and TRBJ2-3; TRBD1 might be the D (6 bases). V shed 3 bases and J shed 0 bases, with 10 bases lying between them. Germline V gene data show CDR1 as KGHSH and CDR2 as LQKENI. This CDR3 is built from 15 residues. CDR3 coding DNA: TGTGCCAGCTCACCCGGACAGTCTAGCACAGATACGCAGTATTTT. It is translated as CASSPGQSSTDTQYF.

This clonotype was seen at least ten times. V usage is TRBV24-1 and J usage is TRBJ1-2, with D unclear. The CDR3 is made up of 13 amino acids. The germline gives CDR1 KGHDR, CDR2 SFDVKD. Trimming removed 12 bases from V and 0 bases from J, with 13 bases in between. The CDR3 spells CAAGGLANYGYTF. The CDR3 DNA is TGTGCCGCCGGAGGGTTAGCTAACTATGGCTACACCTTC.

This CDR3 is CASSLTSGKIYNEQFF. The CDR3, as DNA: TGTGCCAGCAGCTTAACTAGCGGGAAAATCTACAATGAGCAGTTCTTC. This chain connects TRBV7-9 to TRBJ2-1; 10 bases map to TRBD2. The germline V gene encodes CDR1 SEHNR and CDR2 FQNEAQ (reference sequence). With 2 bases clipped from V and 3 bases from J, the junction kept 4 bases outside the gene matches. The CDR3 spans 16 residues.

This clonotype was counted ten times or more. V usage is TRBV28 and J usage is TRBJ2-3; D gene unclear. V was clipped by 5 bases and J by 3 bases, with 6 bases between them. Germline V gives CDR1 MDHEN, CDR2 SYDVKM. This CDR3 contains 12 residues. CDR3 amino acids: CASSLLTDTQYF. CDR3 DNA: TGTGCCAGCAGTCTTTTAACAGATACGCAGTATTTT.

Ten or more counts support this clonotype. CDR3 in DNA: TGTGCCAGCAGCCCGCGAACTAGCTTAGGGGCCAATGAGCAGTTCTTC. Translating gives CASSPRTSLGANEQFF. V and J are TRBV7-6 and TRBJ2-1, with D tentatively TRBD2 (6 bases). Germline CDR1 is SGHVS and CDR2 is FNYEAQ. Trimming left V 5 bases short and J 6 bases short, with 20 bases between. The CDR3 is made up of 16 amino acids.

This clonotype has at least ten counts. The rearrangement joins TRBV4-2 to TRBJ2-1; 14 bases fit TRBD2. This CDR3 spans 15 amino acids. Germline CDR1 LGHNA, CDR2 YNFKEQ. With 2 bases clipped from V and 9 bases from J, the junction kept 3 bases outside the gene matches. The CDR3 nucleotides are TGTGCCAGCAGCCAAACGACTAGCGGGAGGGGTGAGCAGTTCTTC. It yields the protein CASSQTTSGRGEQFF.

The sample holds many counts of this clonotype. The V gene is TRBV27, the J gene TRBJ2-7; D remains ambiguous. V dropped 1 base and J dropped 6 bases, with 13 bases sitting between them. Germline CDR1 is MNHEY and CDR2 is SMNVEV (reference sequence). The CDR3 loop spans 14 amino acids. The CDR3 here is CASSLYPRTGEQYF. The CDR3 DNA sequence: TGTGCCAGCAGTTTATACCCCCGGACGGGCGAGCAGTACTTC.

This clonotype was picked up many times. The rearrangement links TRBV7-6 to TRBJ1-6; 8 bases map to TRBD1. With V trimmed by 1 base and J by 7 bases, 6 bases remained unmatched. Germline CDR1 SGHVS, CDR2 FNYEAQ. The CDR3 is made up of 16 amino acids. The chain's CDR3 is CASSLGGQGANSPLHF. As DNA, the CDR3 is TGTGCCAGCAGCTTAGGGGGGCAGGGGGCAAATTCACCCCTCCACTTT.

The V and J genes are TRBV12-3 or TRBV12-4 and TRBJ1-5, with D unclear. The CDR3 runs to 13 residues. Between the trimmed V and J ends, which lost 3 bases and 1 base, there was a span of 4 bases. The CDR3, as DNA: TGTGCCAGCAGTTTCTCGAGCAATCAGCCCCAGCATTTT. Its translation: CASSFSSNQPQHF.

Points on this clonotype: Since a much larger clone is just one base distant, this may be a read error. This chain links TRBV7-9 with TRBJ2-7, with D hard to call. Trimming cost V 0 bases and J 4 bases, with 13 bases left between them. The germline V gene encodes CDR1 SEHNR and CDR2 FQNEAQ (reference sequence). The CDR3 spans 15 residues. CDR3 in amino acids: CASSLASSGHYEQYF. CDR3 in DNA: TGTGCCAGCAGCTTAGCGTCCAGTGGGCATTACGAGCAGTACTTC.

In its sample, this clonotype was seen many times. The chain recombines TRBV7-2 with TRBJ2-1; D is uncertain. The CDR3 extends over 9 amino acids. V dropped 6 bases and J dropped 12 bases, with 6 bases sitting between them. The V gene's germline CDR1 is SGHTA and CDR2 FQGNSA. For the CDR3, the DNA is TGTGCCAGCAGTTCAGGGCAGTTCTTC. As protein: CASSSGQFF. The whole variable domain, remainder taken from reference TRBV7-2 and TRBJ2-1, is GAGVSQSPSNKVTEKGKDVELRCDPISGHTALYWYRQSLGQGLEFLIYFQGNSAPDKSGLPSDRFSAERTGGSVSTLTIQRTQQEDSAVYLCASSSGQFFGPGTRLTVL.

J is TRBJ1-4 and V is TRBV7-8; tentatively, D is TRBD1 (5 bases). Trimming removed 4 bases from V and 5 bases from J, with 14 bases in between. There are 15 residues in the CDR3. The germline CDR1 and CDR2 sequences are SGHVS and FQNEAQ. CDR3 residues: CASSSPGPRNEKLFF. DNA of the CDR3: TGTGCCAGCAGCTCTCCGGGACCGCGGAATGAAAAACTGTTTTTT.